The rows below give T cell receptor beta chains drawn from one sample of a study of response to subunit inactivated influenza vaccine. TCRdb re-analysed the RT-PCR reads in MiXCR, keeping a single row per CDR3 protein. This sample yields more than 200,000 distinct CDR3 sequences, of which more than 9% are seen a single time; 7.8% belongs to the top ten. The sample in question was non-naive T cells sorted from PBMCs, obtained 14 to 15 days before vaccination. Receptor source: a man aged 50-60 years who received an inactivated influenza vaccine. Both conserved end residues are part of each CDR3.

v_gene: TRBV7-2
j_gene: TRBJ2-2
CDR3aa: CASSLRQGGNTGELFF

v_gene: TRBV14
j_gene: TRBJ1-2
CDR3aa: CASSGRGRGSGYTF

v_gene: TRBV4-3
j_gene: TRBJ2-1
CDR3aa: CASSQDAGLAEQFF

v_gene: TRBV20-1
j_gene: TRBJ2-7
CDR3aa: CSARAGPSEGEQYF

v_gene: TRBV4-1
j_gene: TRBJ2-3
CDR3aa: CASSQEYLAAPAGTDTQYF

v_gene: TRBV2
j_gene: TRBJ1-5
CDR3aa: CASIRDRASNQPQHF

v_gene: TRBV30
j_gene: TRBJ1-1
CDR3aa: CAWSPYEGYAMNTEAFF

v_gene: TRBV11-2
j_gene: TRBJ2-2
CDR3aa: CASSATGAFGELFF

v_gene: TRBV7-6
j_gene: TRBJ2-5
CDR3aa: CASSQPGQGAETQYF

v_gene: TRBV7-3
j_gene: TRBJ2-1
CDR3aa: CASSPSVSSYNEQFF

v_gene: TRBV20-1
j_gene: TRBJ1-1
CDR3aa: CCARDPRGSLNTEAFF

v_gene: TRBV4-2
j_gene: TRBJ2-1
CDR3aa: CASSQDLRKREQFF

v_gene: TRBV6-4
j_gene: TRBJ2-7
CDR3aa: CASSDSLRQGAPSGEQYF

v_gene: TRBV12-3/TRBV12-4
j_gene: TRBJ2-1
CDR3aa: CASSFSGGGYNEQFF

v_gene: TRBV30
j_gene: TRBJ2-1
CDR3aa: CAWSRDYNNEQFF

v_gene: TRBV4-2
j_gene: TRBJ2-7
CDR3aa: CASSQEGGGDEQYF

v_gene: TRBV3-1
j_gene: TRBJ2-1
CDR3aa: CASSQDSRTSGGRSYNEQFF

v_gene: TRBV18
j_gene: TRBJ2-2
CDR3aa: CASSPEGELFF

v_gene: TRBV3-1
j_gene: TRBJ1-2
CDR3aa: CASSQRGDYGYTF

v_gene: TRBV27
j_gene: TRBJ2-4
CDR3aa: CASSSLGNIQYF

v_gene: TRBV4-2
j_gene: TRBJ2-5
CDR3aa: CASSQDIYGQETQYF

v_gene: TRBV25-1
j_gene: TRBJ1-3
CDR3aa: CARSVGGDGNTIYF

v_gene: TRBV4-2
j_gene: TRBJ2-2
CDR3aa: CASSQDPGAYTGELFF

v_gene: TRBV5-5
j_gene: TRBJ2-5
CDR3aa: CASSLQALETQYF